The 20 T cell receptor beta chains below come from one sample, sequenced in a study of blood T cells in healthy people across ages. The use of a sample-barcoded 5' primer and a J-beta primer mix characterized a second PCR of 7 to 11 cycles. TCRdb used MiXCR to reprocess the 5' RACE reads, holding one entry per CDR3 protein. Here the sample spans about 590,000 distinct CDR3 sequences, under 30% being singletons. Source material: blood. The receptors were sampled from a woman of 80 years or more in good health.

The CDR3 DNA follows: TGTGCCAGCAGCTTGGACGGGCTTTACTACGAGCAGTACTTC. As protein: CASSLDGLYYEQYF. The gene calls are TRBV7-3 and TRBJ2-7; D uncertain. V was clipped by 3 bases and J by 3 bases, with 12 bases between them. CDR1 is SGHTA and CDR2 is FQGTGA in the germline V gene. The CDR3 covers 14 residues.

J is TRBJ1-3 and V is TRBV2; D is unresolved. Between the trimmed V and J ends, which lost 5 bases and 4 bases, there was a span of 15 bases. CDR1 SNHLY and CDR2 FYNNEI come from the germline V gene. This CDR3 comprises 15 residues. The CDR3 DNA reads as TGTGCCAGCAGTCCGTCCAACCTCCGGGGAAACACCATATATTTT. Its translation: CASSPSNLRGNTIYF.

This clonotype was recorded many times. This chain links TRBV20-1 with TRBJ1-2; D perhaps matches TRBD1 (6 bases). V lost 4 bases and J lost 8, with 14 bases in between. CDR3 length: 12 residues. Germline V CDR1 and CDR2: DFQATT, SNEGSKA (reference sequence). The DNA for the CDR3 is TGCAGTGCTATGGGGGCGAATCTCGGCTACACCTTC. This codes for CSAMGANLGYTF.

This clonotype was seen at least ten times. This chain links TRBV5-1 with TRBJ2-3; D not certain. Germline lookup yields CDR1 SGHRS and CDR2 YFSETQ. Trimming took 3 bases from V and 6 from J, leaving 11 bases between them. The CDR3 totals 13 residues. CDR3 region: CASSSARMDTQYF. The CDR3 DNA reads as TGCGCCAGCAGCTCAGCCCGGATGGATACGCAGTATTTT.

In its sample, this clonotype was seen many times. The V gene is TRBV6-5, the J gene TRBJ2-6, with D possibly being TRBD1 or TRBD2 (5 bases each). V lost 4 bases, J lost 0 bases, and 19 bases lay in between. The germline V gene encodes CDR1 MNHEY and CDR2 SVGAGI. CDR3 length: 19 residues. For the CDR3, the DNA is TGTGCCAGCAGTTCCCCAAACAGTGGGACCGCCTCTGGGGCCAACGTCCTGACTTTC. This gives the protein CASSSPNSGTASGANVLTF.

To note about this clonotype: It may be a read error: a sequence one base away is much more abundant. The gene calls are TRBV6-1 and TRBJ1-2; D gene uncertain. The CDR3 has 14 residues. Per the germline V gene, CDR1 is MNHNS and CDR2 is SASEGT. Trimming took off 6 bases at V and 1 base at J, with 12 bases between the two ends. The CDR3 sequence is CASREFGFNYGYTF. The DNA for the CDR3 is TGTGCCAGCAGGGAGTTCGGTTTTAACTATGGCTACACCTTC.

Ten or more counts support this clonotype. V gene TRBV6-2 or TRBV6-3 combines with J gene TRBJ2-7; D might be TRBD1 or TRBD2, each matching 5 bases. Per germline, CDR1 MNHEY and CDR2 SVGEGT. Trimming left V 6 bases short and J 6 bases short, with 12 bases between. The CDR3 is 12 residues long. The CDR3 region has the DNA TGTGCCAGCAGGACCGGGGCCTCCGAGCAGTACTTC. This codes for CASRTGASEQYF.

The chain uses TRBV20-1 and TRBJ2-7; D is possibly TRBD1 (6 bases). Germline lookup yields CDR1 DFQATT and CDR2 SNEGSKA (reference sequence). The CDR3 has 12 residues. V shed 6 bases and J shed 2 bases, with 11 bases lying between them. The CDR3 sequence is CSAVDSPYEQYF. The CDR3 nucleotides read TGCAGTGCGGTGGACAGTCCCTACGAGCAGTACTTC.

On this clonotype: Possible read error: a much larger clone is one base away. This chain links TRBV7-9 with TRBJ2-7; unclear D gene. Germline loops: CDR1 SEHNR, CDR2 FQNEAQ (reference sequence). The CDR3 is 16 amino acids. Trimming stripped 4 bases from V and 2 bases from J, with 18 bases between. The CDR3 is CASSYPVKDLTYEQYF. In DNA, the CDR3 is TGTGCCAGCAGCTACCCTGTGAAGGACCTGACCTACGAGCAGTACTTC.

In its sample, this clonotype was seen many times. V and J are TRBV5-1 and TRBJ2-7, with D hard to call. Per the germline V gene, CDR1 is SGHRS and CDR2 is YFSETQ. With 1 base removed from V and 1 base from J, the gap between germline ends came to 18 bases. CDR3 length: 17 residues. The CDR3 coding sequence is TGCGCCAGCAGCTTGAGGTCCGGGCCTAGTCGATCCTACGAGCAGTACTTC. As protein: CASSLRSGPSRSYEQYF.

Concerning this clonotype itself: A read error is possible here, since a much larger clone lies one base away. The CDR3 DNA follows: TGCAGTGCCACTCTCGGGACTAGCGGGGCGTATCGAGAGACCCAGTACTTC. Its protein is CSATLGTSGAYRETQYF. The chain uses TRBV20-1 and TRBJ2-7; 13 nucleotides line up with TRBD2. The closer fit of TRBJ2-5 to the DNA end suggests the J call may be wrong. Per germline, CDR1 DFQATT and CDR2 SNEGSKA (reference sequence). This CDR3 has 17 residues.

The V and J genes are TRBV12-3 or TRBV12-4 and TRBJ1-1, with D tentatively TRBD1 (6 bases). Deletions cut 2 bases from V and 5 bases from J, with 15 bases between. The CDR3 sequence is 15 residues long. The CDR3 bases are TGTGCCAGCAGTTTAATGAGGCAGAGGGGGACTGAAGCTTTCTTT. The encoded protein is CASSLMRQRGTEAFF.

This clonotype was seen ten or more times. This chain uses TRBV7-9 with TRBJ2-5; the match to TRBD1 covers 9 bases. V lost 4 bases, J lost 5 bases, and 5 bases stayed unmatched. Germline CDR1 SEHNR, CDR2 FQNEAQ (reference sequence). This CDR3 spans 14 amino acids. CDR3 DNA sequence: TGTGCCAGCAGCTGGGACAGGGTTAGGGAGACCCAGTACTTC. Amino acids: CASSWDRVRETQYF.

This clonotype was detected many times. The chain is built from TRBV20-1 and TRBJ2-1, with TRBD2 identical over 10 bases. CDR1 and CDR2 from the germline V gene are DFQATT and SNEGSKA (reference sequence). This CDR3 is 14 amino acids long. V dropped 5 bases and J dropped 1; count of bases not matched to a gene: 2. As DNA, the CDR3 is TGCAGTGCTGCGGGACTAGCGTCCTACAATGAGCAGTTCTTC. Amino acids: CSAAGLASYNEQFF.

The rearrangement links TRBV20-1 to TRBJ2-7, with 9 bases matching TRBD1. The J call may be wrong; the DNA end is better matched by TRBJ2-5. Germline V gives CDR1 DFQATT, CDR2 SNEGSKA (reference sequence). The CDR3 length is 14 residues. In nucleotides, the CDR3 is TGCAGTGCTAGATGGGACAGGGTTACGGAGACCCAGTACTTC. This codes for CSARWDRVTETQYF.

This clonotype was recorded many times. The chain has TRBV10-3 and TRBJ1-2; tentatively, D is TRBD1 (6 bases). The ends were cut back, 2 bases at V and 7 bases at J, with 8 bases in the middle. Germline loops: CDR1 ENHRY, CDR2 SYGVKD. This CDR3 contains 12 residues. In nucleotides, the CDR3 is TGTGCCATCAGTGAGCCCAGGGGTGGCTACACCTTC. This translates into CAISEPRGGYTF.

This clonotype was observed many times. CDR3 protein: CSARAPASTDTQYF. As DNA, the CDR3 is TGCAGTGCTAGAGCACCAGCTAGCACAGATACGCAGTATTTT. The chain recombines TRBV20-1 with TRBJ2-3; D call uncertain. Germline V lookup: CDR1 DFQATT, CDR2 SNEGSKA (reference sequence). The CDR3 runs to 14 residues. The V gene lost 1 base and the J gene lost 0 bases, with 8 bases spanning the gap.

The rearrangement links TRBV20-1 to TRBJ2-5; perhaps TRBD2 as D (7 bases). The CDR3 sequence is 17 residues long. Deletions cut 4 bases from V and 2 bases from J, with 23 bases between. Germline lookup yields CDR1 DFQATT and CDR2 SNEGSKA (reference sequence). The CDR3 DNA follows: TGCAGTGCTATGAATTACGAGGCGGGGGCCGCACAAGAGACCCAGTACTTC. Translated, it gives CSAMNYEAGAAQETQYF.

This clonotype was counted many times. The CDR3 protein is CASSLSRVDEQFF. The CDR3 DNA sequence: TGTGCCAGCAGTTTGTCCAGGGTCGATGAGCAGTTCTTC. This chain joins TRBV12-3 or TRBV12-4 and TRBJ2-1; TRBD1 is a possible D gene (5 bases). The CDR3 contains 13 residues. V was trimmed by 3 bases and J by 8 bases, leaving 11 bases between them.

This chain connects TRBV5-6 to TRBJ1-2, with unresolved D. Per germline, CDR1 SGHDT and CDR2 YYEEEE. CDR3 length: 15 residues. V lost 0 bases and J lost 5, with 14 bases in between. The CDR3 DNA is TGTGCCAGCAGCTTGGCCGGGCCGACATGGTATGGCTACACCTTC. It yields the protein CASSLAGPTWYGYTF.